These 5 T cell receptor beta chains were all obtained from the same sample, sequenced in a study of memory CD8 T cells in hepatitis C reinfection. Using immunoSEQ multiplex PCR, the repertoire was profiled, and TCRdb retains in-frame clones only, with some absent. The table includes tens of thousands of clones, nearly 90% detected once. Time point reported: pre-reinfection, 55 to 20 weeks before reinfection detection. TCR sequencing was done directly ex vivo on sorted cells, without expansion in vitro. The sample consisted of naive CD8+ T cells sorted from blood. Every receptor here comes from a man between 18 and 29 years old with hepatitis C virus infection.

The rearrangement uses TRBV27 and TRBJ1-2; D ambiguous. The V gene lost 4 bases and the J gene lost 4 bases, with 16 bases spanning the gap. This CDR3 comprises 15 residues. Germline loops: CDR1 MNHEY, CDR2 SMNVEV (reference sequence). Here the CDR3 reads CASSSSGRGLYGYTF. CDR3 in DNA: TGTGCCAGCAGTTCCTCGGGCCGCGGGCTCTATGGCTACACCTTC.

This clone was counted once. The rearrangement joins TRBV6-1 to TRBJ2-1; possible D gene TRBD2, 5 bases. Trimming cost V 5 bases and J 6 bases, with 17 bases left between them. CDR3 length equals 15 residues. Germline assignment: CDR1 MNHNS and CDR2 SASEGT. The CDR3: CASSPWRAGGNEQFF. Here the CDR3 DNA reads TGTGCCAGCAGTCCTTGGCGGGCGGGCGGCAATGAGCAGTTCTTC.

The CDR3 DNA follows: TGTGCCAGCTCACCAGGACTAGCGGGATTTAATGAGCAGTTCTTC. The encoded protein is CASSPGLAGFNEQFF. V and J are TRBV18 and TRBJ2-1; 12 positions agree with TRBD2. The CDR3 has 15 residues. Per the germline V gene, CDR1 is KGHSH and CDR2 is LQKENI. The V gene end was trimmed by 2 bases and the J gene end by 7 bases; junction bases not matched to a gene: 3. The variable domain in full, completed from reference TRBV18 and TRBJ2-1, reads NAGVMQNPRHLVRRRGQEARLRCSPMKGHSHVYWYRQLPEEGLKFMVYLQKENIIDESGMPKERFSAEFPKEGPSILRIQQVVRGDSAAYFCASSPGLAGFNEQFFGPGTRLTVL.

This chain uses TRBV5-1 with TRBJ2-3, with D maybe TRBD2 (6 bases). Between the trimmed V and J ends, which lost 2 bases and 0 bases, there was a span of 13 bases. The CDR3 extends over 16 amino acids. Germline CDR1 and CDR2: SGHRS and YFSETQ. CDR3 region: CASSLGGATSTDTQYF. In DNA form, the CDR3 reads TGCGCCAGCAGCTTAGGCGGGGCGACTAGCACAGATACGCAGTATTTT.

This clone occurred once. The V call is TRBV11-2, the J call TRBJ1-1, with D uncertain. The CDR3 sequence is 16 residues long. With 1 base removed from V and 5 bases from J, the gap between germline ends came to 17 bases. CDR1 is SGHAT and CDR2 is FQNNGV in the germline V gene. CDR3 nucleotide sequence: TGTGCCAGCAGCTTAGGAGTTTCAGTGGGCCGGACTGAAGCTTTCTTT. Translated: CASSLGVSVGRTEAFF.